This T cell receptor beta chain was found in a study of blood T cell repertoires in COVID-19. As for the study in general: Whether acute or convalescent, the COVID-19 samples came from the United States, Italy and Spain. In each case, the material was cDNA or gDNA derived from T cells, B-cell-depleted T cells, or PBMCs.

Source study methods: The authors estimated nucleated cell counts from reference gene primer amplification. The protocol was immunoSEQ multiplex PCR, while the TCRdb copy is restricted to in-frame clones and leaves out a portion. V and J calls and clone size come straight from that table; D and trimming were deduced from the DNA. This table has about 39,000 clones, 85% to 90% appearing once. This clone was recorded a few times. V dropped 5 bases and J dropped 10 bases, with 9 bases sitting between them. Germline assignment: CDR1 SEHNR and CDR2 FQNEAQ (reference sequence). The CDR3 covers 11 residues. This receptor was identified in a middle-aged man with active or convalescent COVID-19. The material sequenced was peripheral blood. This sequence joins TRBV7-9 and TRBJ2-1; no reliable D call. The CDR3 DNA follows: TGTGCCAGCAGCAGAGGTGGCGAGCAGTTCTTC. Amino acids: CASSRGGEQFF.